This TCR beta chain was profiled in a study of neurological immune-mediated disorders. Study outcomes and limitations: Whereas HTLV-1-associated myelopathy showed the most TCR clonal expansion, multiple sclerosis showed the least, with levels below those of healthy controls. Grouping of repertoires by phylogeny put those of 18 of 34 multiple sclerosis patients into a single related-CDR3 cluster, a possible signature.

From germline, CDR1 is SGDLS and CDR2 YYNGEE. CDR3 size: 13 residues. The unsorted libraries were made from 2 million PBMCs kept at -80 C. cDNA was made by 5'RACE with 10-nucleotide random UMIs. TCRdb analysed the 5' RACE reads with MiXCR anew, one entry per CDR3 protein. The repertoire holds some 60,000 distinct CDR3 sequences, with around 3.8% as singletons. This clonotype has ten or more counts. Its antigen remains unknown. Germline and junction disagree at one end, which may indicate a read error. The sample was PBMCs. The receptor comes from a woman aged 45-65 years with multiple sclerosis. The chain employs TRBV9 and TRBJ1-6, with D perhaps matching TRBD1 (6 bases). CDR3 sequence: CATETRGRSPLNF. Here the CDR3 DNA reads TGTGCCACCGAGACCAGGGGTCGTTCACCCCTCAACTTT.